This T cell receptor (beta chain) was recorded in a study of T cell repertoires in cytomegalovirus infection. Background on the study: Evidence of both CMV infection and a matching HLA type came from public TCR beta signatures.

TCRdb fed the reads into MiXCR, producing one record per CDR3 protein. The table includes nearly 450,000 distinct CDR3 sequences, roughly 30% detected once. This CDR3 region has 16 residues. Germline trimming cut 6 bases from V and 0 bases from J; bases unmatched to any gene: 7. Germline-derived CDR1 and CDR2 are WSHSY and SAAADI. This clonotype was seen just once. Antigen unknown. Study-wide findings and caveats: Of the TCR beta families, the public ones yielded a cumulative frequency that identified carriers of CMV plus the relevant HLA. HLA-C-restricted CMV clonotypes gave the most frequent clonotype in two of eight donors.

This TCR was sampled from a human donor in good health (CMV status not recorded). Some clones in this sample may be carry-over from other donors' samples. Specimen: PBMCs. V is TRBV10-2 and J is TRBJ1-4, with 7 bases lining up with TRBD1. CDR3 sequence reads: CASSRGQLATNEKLFF. CDR3 nucleotide sequence: TGCGCCAGCAGCAGGGGACAGCTTGCAACTAATGAAAAACTGTTTTTT.